What follows are 31 T cell receptor beta chains derived from one specimen sequenced in a study of Ad26.COV2.S vaccination and SARS-CoV-2 variants. Specified treatment: some 19 received Ad26.COV2.S at low or high dose, single or two shots; roughly five received placebo; per-sample allocation not given. Vaccine and placebo recipients were sampled on day 63 after the first injection. Repertoires were generated with immunoSEQ multiplex PCR, while TCRdb's copy carries only in-frame clones and drops some. The sample records more than 300,000 clones, about 88% being singletons. Sample: peripheral blood, taken in a trial of Ad26.COV2.S vaccine versus placebo. The receptors come from a person aged 18-65 years who received the Ad26.COV2.S COVID-19 vaccine or a placebo.

The chain carries TRBV30 and TRBJ2-3, with 12 bases aligning to TRBD2. The junction had 0 bases not matched to a gene; V was cut back by 4 bases and J by 4 bases. CDR1 is GTSNPN and CDR2 is SVGIG in the germline V gene (reference sequence). The CDR3 loop spans 13 amino acids. CDR3 in DNA: TGTGCCTGGACTAGCGGGAGGGCAGATACGCAGTATTTT. This encodes CAWTSGRADTQYF.

V usage is TRBV6-4 and J usage is TRBJ2-7, with a possible D match to TRBD2 (6 bases). The CDR3 is 14 amino acids. Germline CDR1 reads MRHNA; CDR2 reads SNTAGT. Trimming pared 6 bases from V and 2 bases from J, leaving 14 bases between. The CDR3 DNA sequence: TGTGCCAGCAGGATGAACGGGAGAACCTACGAGCAGTACTTC. Translation: CASRMNGRTYEQYF.

The chain couples TRBV10-2 to TRBJ2-5; 9 positions match TRBD2. The CDR3 extends over 15 amino acids. Trimming removed 4 bases from V and 2 bases from J; junction bases left unmatched: 5. Germline loops: CDR1 WSHSY, CDR2 SAAADI. DNA for the CDR3: TGCGCCAGCAGTGGTCGAAGCGGGGGGCAAGAGACCCAGTACTTC. Encoded protein: CASSGRSGGQETQYF.

V usage is TRBV9 and J usage is TRBJ1-5, with unresolved D. Trimming pared 0 bases from V and 9 bases from J, leaving 10 bases between. Germline CDR1 reads SGDLS; CDR2 reads YYNGEE. The CDR3 is 13 amino acids. This CDR3 is CASSVDGRVPQHF. Here the CDR3 DNA reads TGTGCCAGCAGCGTAGACGGACGAGTGCCCCAGCATTTT. Full variable domain (remainder filled in from reference TRBV9 and TRBJ1-5): DSGVTQTPKHLITATGQRVTLRCSPRSGDLSVYWYQQSLDQGLQFLIQYYNGEERAKGNILERFSAQQFPDLHSELNLSSLELGDSALYFCASSVDGRVPQHFGDGTRLSIL.

The chain recombines TRBV28 with TRBJ1-2; 7 bases align to TRBD1. J lost 3 bases, V lost 6 bases, and 10 bases had no gene match. Germline CDR1 and CDR2: MDHEN and SYDVKM. This CDR3 spans 15 amino acids. CDR3: CASSQGTAGDYGYTF. The CDR3, as DNA: TGTGCCAGCAGCCAGGGGACAGCTGGGGACTATGGCTACACCTTC.

V usage is TRBV5-8 and J usage is TRBJ1-2, with D tentatively TRBD1 (5 bases). V gave up 0 bases and J gave up 0 bases, with 9 bases separating them. Germline values: CDR1 SGHTS, CDR2 YDEGEE. The CDR3 is made up of 15 amino acids. The DNA of the CDR3 is TGTGCCAGCAGCTTGGGACAGTTTACTAACTATGGCTACACCTTC. Protein product: CASSLGQFTNYGYTF.

V and J are TRBV2 and TRBJ1-4; 10 bases match TRBD1. CDR1 SNHLY and CDR2 FYNNEI come from the germline V gene. The CDR3 has 16 amino acids. J gave up 8 bases and V 4 bases, and 10 bases lay outside the gene matches. CDR3: CASSVGQGLGEEKLFF. The CDR3 nucleotides read TGTGCCAGCAGTGTGGGACAGGGGCTTGGAGAGGAAAAACTGTTTTTT.

The gene calls are TRBV12-3 or TRBV12-4 and TRBJ1-6; D might be TRBD1 (5 bases). The CDR3 extends over 13 amino acids. V dropped 5 bases and J dropped 9 bases, with 11 bases sitting between them. The CDR3 region has the DNA TGTGCCAGCAGTCTCTCCGGGACTTCACCCCTCCACTTT. Protein: CASSLSGTSPLHF.

J is TRBJ1-6 and V is TRBV5-1, with TRBD1 identical over 11 bases. The germline V gene has CDR1 SGHRS and CDR2 YFSETQ. This CDR3 is built from 16 residues. With 4 bases clipped from V and 7 bases from J, the junction kept 7 bases outside the gene matches. The CDR3 coding sequence is TGCGCCAGCAGCCAAGAGGGACAGGGGGAGAATTCACCCCTCCACTTT. Its protein is CASSQEGQGENSPLHF.

The chain uses TRBV9 and TRBJ2-2; TRBD1 matches at 11 bases. Per germline, CDR1 SGDLS and CDR2 YYNGEE. This CDR3 has 17 residues. J lost 6 bases, V lost 1 base, and 8 bases had no gene match. The CDR3 protein is CASSVSSGTGGPGELFF. CDR3 DNA sequence: TGTGCCAGCAGCGTATCCTCCGGGACAGGGGGGCCCGGGGAGCTGTTTTTT.

The chain combines TRBV21-1 with TRBJ2-7. TRBV21-1 counts as a pseudogene. This CDR3 spans 13 amino acids. CDR3 bases: TGTGCCAGCAGCCCCGACGGCCCCTACGAGCAGTACTTC. Translation: CASSPDGPYEQYF.

The V call is TRBV10-3, the J call TRBJ2-7; 7 bases are a match to TRBD1. This CDR3 region has 12 residues. Trimming removed 10 bases from V and 6 bases from J; junction bases left unmatched: 9. CDR1 is ENHRY, CDR2 SYGVKD, per germline. The CDR3 spells CATGQAAGEQYF. The CDR3 bases are TGTGCCACCGGACAGGCCGCGGGCGAGCAGTACTTC.

J is TRBJ2-6 and V is TRBV25-1; 7 bases align to TRBD1. The CDR3 loop spans 15 amino acids. Germline V lookup: CDR1 MGHDK, CDR2 SYGVNS. The junction had 3 bases not matched to a gene; V was cut back by 6 bases and J by 1 base. CDR3 region: CASRGQISGANVLTF. Written as DNA, the CDR3 is TGTGCCAGCAGGGGACAGATATCTGGGGCCAACGTCCTGACTTTC.

V gene TRBV19 combines with J gene TRBJ1-1; D not resolved. There are 17 residues in the CDR3. Germline CDR1 and CDR2: LNHDA and SQIVND (reference sequence). The V end was cut by 6 bases, the J end by 3 bases, with 23 bases between. CDR3 region: CASSALTRRLVDTEAFF. The CDR3 DNA sequence: TGTGCCAGTAGCGCACTGACACGTAGGCTAGTAGACACTGAAGCTTTCTTT.

The CDR3 DNA is TGTGCCAGCAGCTTAGAGACTAGCTCCTACGAGCAGTACTTC. Protein: CASSLETSSYEQYF. This chain joins TRBV7-2 and TRBJ2-7, with a possible D match to TRBD2 (6 bases). The CDR3 spans 14 residues. Trimming pared 1 base from V and 0 bases from J, leaving 7 bases between. Germline V gene sequence: CDR1 SGHTA, CDR2 FQGNSA.

The chain links TRBV7-9 to TRBJ2-7; D possibly corresponds to TRBD1 (5 bases). In germline, CDR1 is SEHNR, CDR2 FQNEAQ (reference sequence). The CDR3 contains 11 residues. Trimming left V 8 bases short and J 5 bases short, with 10 bases between. CDR3 residues: CASGQGDEQYF. DNA for the CDR3: TGTGCCAGCGGCCAGGGTGACGAGCAGTACTTC.

A remark on this clone: Other DNA variants within this sample encode the same CDR3. The chain is built from TRBV11-3 and TRBJ2-1; D may be TRBD2 (7 bases). In germline, CDR1 is SGHNT, CDR2 YENEEA. CDR3 length: 15 amino acids. V lost 1 base to trimming and J lost 2 bases, with 9 bases between them. For the CDR3, the DNA is TGTGCCAGCAGCTTAGGGGGGGGCCCCTACAATGAGCAGTTCTTC. It translates to CASSLGGGPYNEQFF.

This chain uses TRBV27 with TRBJ2-3; D unresolved. Germline V gene sequence: CDR1 MNHEY, CDR2 SMNVEV (reference sequence). The CDR3 totals 14 residues. V lost 3 bases to trimming and J lost 6 bases, with 13 bases between them. The CDR3 region is CASSFYSPPDTQYF. The CDR3 coding sequence is TGTGCCAGCAGTTTTTACTCACCCCCGGATACGCAGTATTTT.

The V call is TRBV5-1, the J call TRBJ2-7; 15 bases agree with TRBD2. This CDR3 is built from 18 residues. V dropped 3 bases and J dropped 5; count of bases not matched to a gene: 12. Per the germline V gene, CDR1 is SGHRS and CDR2 is YFSETQ. The CDR3 region is CASSSLSRTSGRVNEQYF. CDR3 coding DNA: TGCGCCAGCAGCTCGTTGAGCCGGACTAGCGGGAGGGTCAACGAGCAGTACTTC.

V gene TRBV7-2 combines with J gene TRBJ1-5; 9 bases agree with TRBD1. The germline gives CDR1 SGHTA, CDR2 FQGNSA. V trimming: 0 bases; J trimming: 2 bases; junction bases outside the gene matches: 14. The length of the CDR3 is 20 residues. CDR3 protein: CASSLAQWTGALVRNQPQHF. The CDR3 DNA reads as TGTGCCAGCAGCTTAGCCCAATGGACAGGGGCTCTTGTCCGCAATCAGCCCCAGCATTTT.

The chain couples TRBV4-2 to TRBJ1-1; a possible D gene is TRBD1 (6 bases). CDR3 length equals 16 residues. CDR1 and CDR2 (germline): LGHNA, YNFKEQ. V gave up 4 bases and J gave up 0 bases, with 15 bases separating them. The CDR3 reads CASSPWRQEMNTEAFF. The DNA of the CDR3 is TGTGCCAGCAGCCCATGGCGACAGGAAATGAACACTGAAGCTTTCTTT.

The chain carries TRBV19 and TRBJ2-5; D gene ambiguous. The CDR3 covers 14 residues. Deletions cut 7 bases from V and 2 bases from J, with 14 bases between. The germline V gene encodes CDR1 LNHDA and CDR2 SQIVND (reference sequence). DNA of the CDR3: TGTGCCAGTACCCCCGACTGGAAGCAAGAGACCCAGTACTTC. It specifies CASTPDWKQETQYF.

The CDR3 reads CASSRGRVNTEAFF. DNA of the CDR3: TGTGCCAGCAGCCGAGGACGGGTGAACACTGAAGCTTTCTTT. The chain employs TRBV2 and TRBJ1-1; D is unclear. This CDR3 is built from 14 residues. Germline CDR1 reads SNHLY; CDR2 reads FYNNEI. Trimming took off 6 bases at V and 0 bases at J, with 11 bases between the two ends.

V is TRBV28 and J is TRBJ2-7; TRBD1 matches 8 bases. The V gene's germline CDR1 is MDHEN and CDR2 SYDVKM. V was pared by 1 base and J by 3 bases, with 5 bases of the junction left unmatched. CDR3 length: 15 amino acids. CDR3 in amino acids: CASSLSTGAGYEQYF. The CDR3 DNA is TGTGCCAGCAGTTTATCGACAGGGGCAGGCTACGAGCAGTACTTC. The full variable domain, its missing parts supplied by reference TRBV28 and TRBJ2-7, is DVKVTQSSRYLVKRTGEKVFLECVQDMDHENMFWYRQDPGLGLRLIYFSYDVKMKEKGDIPEGYSVSREKKERFSLILESASTNQTSMYLCASSLSTGAGYEQYFGPGTRLTVT.

The chain is built from TRBV6-1 and TRBJ2-7; TRBD2 matches 13 bases. V lost 1 base to trimming and J lost 7 bases; unmatched junction nucleotides: 1. CDR1 and CDR2 (germline): MNHNS, SASEGT. This CDR3 has 14 amino acids. CDR3 sequence: CASSEVLAGGEQYF. The CDR3 DNA follows: TGTGCCAGCAGTGAAGTACTAGCGGGGGGGGAGCAGTACTTC.

This clone was picked up one time. CDR3 DNA sequence: TGTGCCAGTAGTATTGGGAGGGCCTACGAGCAGTACTTC. Translation gives CASSIGRAYEQYF. The chain joins TRBV19 to TRBJ2-7; 7 nucleotides agree with TRBD2. Per germline, CDR1 LNHDA and CDR2 SQIVND (reference sequence). The V segment lost 3 bases and the J segment 2 bases; nucleotides outside the gene matches: 1. This CDR3 contains 13 residues.

J is TRBJ2-2 and V is TRBV7-9; unclear D gene. The V end was cut by 5 bases, the J end by 5 bases, with 6 bases between. Germline CDR1 is SEHNR and CDR2 is FQNEAQ (reference sequence). The CDR3 consists of 12 residues. CDR3 in amino acids: CASSPRTGELFF. DNA for the CDR3: TGTGCCAGCAGCCCCAGAACCGGGGAGCTGTTTTTT.

The gene calls are TRBV7-2 and TRBJ2-3, with D unresolved. Trimming stripped 5 bases from V and 7 bases from J, with 19 bases between. CDR3 length: 15 amino acids. CDR1 is SGHTA and CDR2 is FQGNSA in the germline V gene. The CDR3 DNA reads as TGTGCCAGCAGCCTGCCGGGTCCCCCAAGGAATACGCAGTATTTT. This translates into CASSLPGPPRNTQYF.

This clone has a handful of counts. V and J are TRBV9 and TRBJ2-2, with TRBD2 identical over 7 bases. The ends lost 2 bases at V and 10 bases at J; junction bases unmatched: 14. From germline, CDR1 is SGDLS and CDR2 YYNGEE. The CDR3 loop spans 16 amino acids. The CDR3 sequence: CASSVPMREGSEELFF. CDR3 DNA sequence: TGTGCCAGCAGCGTCCCCATGAGGGAGGGATCGGAGGAGCTGTTTTTT.

V is TRBV20-1 and J is TRBJ2-1, with 11 bases fitting TRBD2. CDR3 size: 15 residues. V shed 3 bases, J shed 10 bases, and the junction held 11 bases outside the gene matches. Germline CDR1 and CDR2: DFQATT and SNEGSKA (reference sequence). The DNA for the CDR3 is TGCAGTGCTAGTGGAGTAACTAGCGGGAGTCAGGAGCAGTTCTTC. Translation gives CSASGVTSGSQEQFF.

This chain links TRBV3-1 (or the pseudogene TRBV3-2) with TRBJ1-4, with D unclear. CDR3 length: 15 residues. Germline CDR1 is LGHDT and CDR2 is YNNKEL (reference sequence). The V end was cut by 1 base, the J end by 2 bases, with 8 bases between. The DNA of the CDR3 is TGTGCCAGCAGCCAAGTCGTAATTACTAATGAAAAACTGTTTTTT. Translated: CASSQVVITNEKLFF.